Detailed here is one TCR beta chain. This record comes from a study of blood T cell repertoires in COVID-19. Study information: Spain, Italy and the United States supplied samples that represented acute and convalescent COVID-19. T cells, B-cell-depleted T cells, or PBMCs supplied cDNA or gDNA.

V lost 4 bases and J lost 7, with 8 bases in between. Germline loops: CDR1 SNHLY, CDR2 FYNNEI. This CDR3 has 13 amino acids. Study processing details: Reference gene primers were amplified, and this amplification served to estimate nucleated cell counts. Produced via immunoSEQ multiplex PCR; TCRdb's table is partial and in-frame only. That table gives V, J and clone size, and the DNA gave D and trimming. The sample yields around 65,000 clones, more than 60% seen once. This clonotype was sampled from a man between 60 and 70 years old with acute or convalescent COVID-19. V usage is TRBV2 and J usage is TRBJ1-6; D call uncertain. What was sequenced was peripheral blood. The CDR3 loop reads CASSVLANSPLHF. CDR3 nucleotide sequence: TGTGCCAGCAGTGTTTTAGCGAATTCACCCCTCCACTTT.